A selection of T cell receptor beta chains follows, all from one sample in a study of T cell responses to AZD1222 COVID-19 vaccine. The data were produced by immunoSEQ multiplex PCR, yet TCRdb's version contains in-frame clones alone and is incomplete. The data show about 100,000 clones, around 84% seen once. The sequencing here drew on peripheral blood, taken on day 0 of AZD1222 vaccination. All receptors come from an adult in good health. CDR3s include the opening cysteine and the closing phenylalanine or tryptophan. A D gene is named only where the DNA matches it firmly. Clone size, where shown, is once, few, many, or a class for clones that have expanded.

clone size: -
J gene: TRBJ2-3
D gene: TRBD2
V gene: TRBV10-3
CDR3 DNA: TGTGCCATCAGTAGCGGGGGGGCCTCAGATACGCAGTATTTT
CDR3 protein: CAISSGGASDTQYF

clone size: -
J gene: TRBJ2-2
D gene: TRBD1
V gene: TRBV9
CDR3 DNA: TGTGCCAGCCATACAGGGGGTCTCAACACCGGGGAGCTGTTTTTT
CDR3 protein: CASHTGGLNTGELFF

clone size: once
J gene: TRBJ1-1
D gene: TRBD1
V gene: TRBV7-8
CDR3 DNA: TGTGCCAGCAGCTTAGTCGGGACAGGGAAGATGACTGAAGCTTTCTTT
CDR3 protein: CASSLVGTGKMTEAFF

clone size: -
J gene: TRBJ2-5
D gene: -
V gene: TRBV11-3
CDR3 DNA: TGTGCCAGCAGCTTGACTCTAGGGGAGACCCAGTACTTC
CDR3 protein: CASSLTLGETQYF

clone size: -
J gene: TRBJ2-7
D gene: TRBD1
V gene: TRBV10-3
CDR3 DNA: TGTGCCATCAGTGAAACCAGACAGGGAACCTACGAGCAGTACTTC
CDR3 protein: CAISETRQGTYEQYF

clone size: -
J gene: TRBJ2-2
D gene: -
V gene: TRBV6-5
CDR3 DNA: TGTGCCAGCAGTTTGACGACAGGGCGGGGATCCGGGGAGCTGTTTTTT
CDR3 protein: CASSLTTGRGSGELFF

clone size: -
J gene: TRBJ1-1
D gene: TRBD1
V gene: TRBV5-5
CDR3 DNA: TGTGCCAGCAGCTCGGGACAGGGCACGAACACTGAAGCTTTCTTT
CDR3 protein: CASSSGQGTNTEAFF

clone size: -
J gene: TRBJ2-4
D gene: TRBD1
V gene: TRBV25-1
CDR3 DNA: TGTGCCAGCAGGAAGGGACAGCACCCTTCCAAAAACATTCAGTACTTC
CDR3 protein: CASRKGQHPSKNIQYF

clone size: -
J gene: TRBJ2-5
D gene: -
V gene: TRBV5-6
CDR3 DNA: TGTGCCAGCAGCTTGGCGCGGGGAAGCGGTCGGGAGACCCAGTACTTC
CDR3 protein: CASSLARGSGRETQYF

clone size: -
J gene: TRBJ2-2
D gene: TRBD1
V gene: TRBV30
CDR3 DNA: TGTGCCTGGAGTGTCAACAGGGGAACCGGGGAGCTGTTTTTT
CDR3 protein: CAWSVNRGTGELFF

clone size: -
J gene: TRBJ2-7
D gene: -
V gene: TRBV28
CDR3 DNA: TGTGCCAGCAGTTTAGGGGGGGGCACCTACGAGCAGTACTTC
CDR3 protein: CASSLGGGTYEQYF

clone size: -
J gene: TRBJ1-4
D gene: TRBD1
V gene: TRBV28
CDR3 DNA: TGTGCCAGCAGTTTCTGGGACAGGGAGAATGAAAAACTGTTTTTT
CDR3 protein: CASSFWDRENEKLFF

clone size: -
J gene: TRBJ2-5
D gene: -
V gene: TRBV4-1
CDR3 DNA: TGCGCCAGCAGCCTTACAGGGCCAGAGACCCAGTACTTC
CDR3 protein: CASSLTGPETQYF

clone size: -
J gene: TRBJ1-4
D gene: -
V gene: TRBV29-1
CDR3 DNA: TGCAGCGTCGCCATCGGGCGGCACGAAAAACTGTTTTTT
CDR3 protein: CSVAIGRHEKLFF

clone size: -
J gene: TRBJ2-3
D gene: -
V gene: TRBV7-3
CDR3 DNA: TGTGCCAGCAGCTTACAAGGGCCAAGCACAGATACGCAGTATTTT
CDR3 protein: CASSLQGPSTDTQYF

clone size: -
J gene: TRBJ2-1
D gene: TRBD1
V gene: TRBV4-1
CDR3 DNA: TGCGCCAGCAGCCAGGGACAGGGGAAGCAGTTCTTC
CDR3 protein: CASSQGQGKQFF

clone size: few
J gene: TRBJ2-7
D gene: TRBD1
V gene: TRBV7-2
CDR3 DNA: TGTGCCAGCAGCAAAGACAGGGGATCCTACGAGCAGTACTTC
CDR3 protein: CASSKDRGSYEQYF

clone size: once
J gene: TRBJ1-5
D gene: -
V gene: TRBV5-1
CDR3 DNA: TGCGCCAGCAGCTTGGCCGCGTCGGAGTTCTATCAGCCCCAGCATTTT
CDR3 protein: CASSLAASEFYQPQHF

clone size: -
J gene: TRBJ2-7
D gene: TRBD2
V gene: TRBV7-2
CDR3 DNA: TGTGCCAGCAGCTTAGCGGGGGGGAGCTCCTACGAGCAGTACTTC
CDR3 protein: CASSLAGGSSYEQYF

clone size: -
J gene: TRBJ1-2
D gene: -
V gene: TRBV3-1/TRBV3-2
CDR3 DNA: TGTGCCAGCAGCCAAGAGGATAGGGCAGGGAATTATGGCTACACCTTC
CDR3 protein: CASSQEDRAGNYGYTF